Listed here are 20 T cell receptor beta chains from one sample, sequenced in a study of shared clonotypes between healthy human individuals (dated by TCRdb to about 2020). CD8 naive samples were CD45RO-negative cells positively selected for CCR7, giving a CD45RA+CCR7+ population that excluded TemRA cells. The library was generated by the immunoSEQ multiplex PCR assay. TCRdb stores this immuneACCESS table with in-frame sequences only. Part of the clones is absent; in the studies checked, under half of the shortfall reflects unresolved V genes, and no reason is known for the rest. The sample table records approximately 590,000 clones; roughly 95% of these occur just once. Approximately 0.1% of the sample goes to the ten largest clones. Material for sequencing was naive CD8+ T cells sorted from blood. The cell subset or site label here, explained by the study, means: CD45RA+CCR7+. These receptors were obtained from a woman in her 30s in good health.

On this clone: Other DNA sequences of this sample code for an identical CDR3. The chain combines TRBV7-9 with TRBJ1-1; no clear D gene. Germline V gene data show CDR1 as SEHNR and CDR2 as FQNEAQ (reference sequence). CDR3 length equals 12 residues. V was trimmed by 5 bases and J by 1 base, leaving 5 bases between them. CDR3 nucleotides: TGTGCCAGCAGCACCGGGAACACTGAAGCTTTCTTT. Residues: CASSTGNTEAFF.

CDR3 nucleotide sequence: TGTGCCAGCAGTTTCTCAGCTGGGGCCCACGAGCAGTACTTC. Its translation: CASSFSAGAHEQYF. This sequence joins TRBV27 and TRBJ2-7; D may be TRBD1 (5 bases). Germline CDR1 and CDR2: MNHEY and SMNVEV (reference sequence). The CDR3 is 14 residues long. Trimming shortened V by 3 bases and J by 5 bases, and 14 bases separated the two germline ends.

The rearrangement links TRBV12-1 to TRBJ2-2. TRBV12-1 is shown as a pseudogene. The CDR3 runs to 16 residues. CDR3 protein: CASRLGERGKPGELFF. The DNA of the CDR3 is TGTGCCAGCAGATTAGGCGAGAGGGGCAAGCCCGGGGAGCTGTTTTTT.

The chain uses TRBV13 and TRBJ2-3; 10 positions match TRBD1. The CDR3 totals 16 residues. The V gene's germline CDR1 is PRHDT and CDR2 FYEKMQ (reference sequence). V lost 5 bases, J lost 4 bases, and 9 bases stayed unmatched. CDR3 amino acids: CASSPLGDRGPDTQYF. For the CDR3, the DNA is TGTGCCAGCAGCCCGTTGGGGGACAGGGGACCAGATACGCAGTATTTT.

V gene TRBV27 combines with J gene TRBJ2-7, with 8 bases identical to TRBD1. The CDR3 totals 14 residues. The V and J ends lost 0 bases and 12 bases, in that order; junction bases with no gene match: 10. Germline assignment: CDR1 MNHEY and CDR2 SMNVEV (reference sequence). The CDR3 loop reads CASSLSGQVPGWYF. For the CDR3, the DNA is TGTGCCAGCAGTTTATCGGGACAGGTGCCCGGATGGTACTTC.

The genes are TRBV7-8 and TRBJ2-1; D is perhaps TRBD2 (7 bases). Trimming shortened V by 6 bases and J by 7 bases, and 19 bases separated the two germline ends. Germline V lookup: CDR1 SGHVS, CDR2 FQNEAQ. The CDR3 is 15 residues long. Here the CDR3 DNA reads TGTGCCAGCAGTTCCCGACTAGGGGGGGAAAATGAGCAGTTCTTC. Its translation is CASSSRLGGENEQFF. The full variable domain, completed using reference TRBV7-8 and TRBJ2-1, is GAGVSQSPRYKVAKRGQDVALRCDPISGHVSLFWYQQALGQGPEFLTYFQNEAQLDKSGLPSDRFFAERPEGSVSTLKIQRTQQEDSAVYLCASSSRLGGENEQFFGPGTRLTVL.

V gene TRBV28 combines with J gene TRBJ2-5, with D perhaps matching TRBD2 (7 bases). The V and J ends lost 4 bases and 5 bases respectively, with 26 bases between them. The CDR3 spans 18 residues. Germline loops: CDR1 MDHEN, CDR2 SYDVKM. CDR3 nucleotides: TGTGCCAGCAGTTGGTGGGGGCTGGAGGCGGGAGTCAAGGAGACCCAGTACTTC. Protein sequence: CASSWWGLEAGVKETQYF.

The chain has TRBV6-4 and TRBJ1-1, with D perhaps TRBD1 (6 bases). The V and J ends lost 6 bases and 1 base respectively, with 15 bases between them. The CDR3 is 15 amino acids. Germline assignment: CDR1 MRHNA and CDR2 SNTAGT. CDR3: CASRSTGYTNTEAFF. The DNA for the CDR3 is TGTGCCAGCAGGTCGACAGGCTATACGAACACTGAAGCTTTCTTT.

J is TRBJ2-4 and V is TRBV2; 7 bases map to TRBD2. Germline CDR1 is SNHLY and CDR2 is FYNNEI. This CDR3 comprises 16 residues. The V gene end was trimmed by 3 bases and the J gene end by 2 bases; junction bases not matched to a gene: 7. The CDR3 protein is CASSEPLAETKNIQYF. The CDR3 region has the DNA TGTGCCAGCAGTGAGCCCCTAGCGGAGACCAAAAACATTCAGTACTTC.

V usage is TRBV5-5 and J usage is TRBJ1-2, with TRBD1 as a possible D gene (5 bases). The CDR3 has 12 residues. Germline CDR1 SGHKS, CDR2 YYEKEE (reference sequence). With 2 bases removed from V and 13 bases from J, the gap between germline ends came to 15 bases. The CDR3 is CASSLGDSFSTF. CDR3 DNA: TGTGCCAGCAGCTTAGGCGACAGTTTCAGCACCTTC.

The chain combines TRBV5-5 with TRBJ2-7; 7 bases match TRBD1. CDR1 is SGHKS and CDR2 is YYEKEE in the germline V gene (reference sequence). Trimming took 2 bases from V and 4 from J; bases not matched to a gene: 6. CDR3 size: 14 residues. CDR3 amino acids: CASSLVDREYEQYF. The CDR3, as DNA: TGTGCCAGCAGCTTAGTCGACAGGGAGTACGAGCAGTACTTC.

The chain combines TRBV7-9 with TRBJ2-1; 14 bases map to TRBD2. This CDR3 is 15 amino acids long. The V segment lost 4 bases and the J segment 9 bases; nucleotides outside the gene matches: 5. CDR1 and CDR2 (germline): SEHNR, FQNEAQ (reference sequence). Written as DNA, the CDR3 is TGTGCCAGCAGCTCGGGACTAGCGGGAGCGGGTGAGCAGTTCTTC. It encodes CASSSGLAGAGEQFF.

The chain recombines TRBV19 with TRBJ2-7, with 7 bases fitting TRBD1. V was pared by 4 bases and J by 2 bases, with 5 bases of the junction left unmatched. The germline CDR1 and CDR2 sequences are LNHDA and SQIVND (reference sequence). This CDR3 contains 14 residues. The CDR3: CASSTTGYTYEQYF. The CDR3 coding sequence is TGTGCCAGTAGTACGACAGGGTACACCTACGAGCAGTACTTC.

The chain employs TRBV28 and TRBJ1-5, with a weak D call TRBD1 (5 bases). This CDR3 contains 14 residues. V was cut by 3 bases and J by 7 bases, with 13 bases left in between. Per germline, CDR1 MDHEN and CDR2 SYDVKM. In nucleotides, the CDR3 is TGTGCCAGCAGTTTTATTGGGGCCGAACAGCCCCAGCATTTT. Its protein is CASSFIGAEQPQHF. The full variable domain, in which reference TRBV28 and TRBJ1-5 provide the parts outside the CDR3, is DVKVTQSSRYLVKRTGEKVFLECVQDMDHENMFWYRQDPGLGLRLIYFSYDVKMKEKGDIPEGYSVSREKKERFSLILESASTNQTSMYLCASSFIGAEQPQHFGDGTRLSIL.

This sequence joins TRBV5-5 and TRBJ1-5; 9 nucleotides line up with TRBD1. This CDR3 spans 15 amino acids. Germline loops: CDR1 SGHKS, CDR2 YYEKEE (reference sequence). The junction had 8 bases not matched to a gene; V was cut back by 0 bases and J by 10 bases. The CDR3: CASSLERDRVYPQHF. CDR3 nucleotides: TGTGCCAGCAGCTTGGAACGGGACAGGGTGTACCCCCAGCATTTT.

Details on this clone: This sample includes further DNA sequences coding for the same CDR3. V gene TRBV9 combines with J gene TRBJ2-7, with unresolved D. V was trimmed by 4 bases and J by 2 bases, leaving 4 bases between them. The length of the CDR3 is 11 residues. Germline V gives CDR1 SGDLS, CDR2 YYNGEE. The CDR3, as DNA: TGTGCCAGCAGCCGTACCTACGAGCAGTACTTC. Translating gives CASSRTYEQYF.

The genes are TRBV28 and TRBJ1-5, with D uncertain. From germline, CDR1 is MDHEN and CDR2 SYDVKM. V lost 5 bases, J lost 3 bases, and 14 bases lay in between. The CDR3 is 15 amino acids. The chain's CDR3 is CASSLTTRDNQPQHF. CDR3 nucleotide sequence: TGTGCCAGCAGTCTAACGACGCGTGACAATCAGCCCCAGCATTTT.

With regard to this clone: Within the sample, other DNA sequences also encode this same CDR3. V is TRBV5-8 and J is TRBJ2-7; no clear D gene. The CDR3 length is 12 residues. Deletions cut 7 bases from V and 0 bases from J, with 8 bases between. Germline V gives CDR1 SGHTS, CDR2 YDEGEE. The CDR3, as DNA: TGTGCCAGCTCAAGTGGCTCCTACGAGCAGTACTTC. Protein sequence: CASSSGSYEQYF. Together with reference TRBV5-8 and TRBJ2-7, the CDR3 gives the full variable domain: EAGVTQSPTHLIKTRGQQATLRCSPISGHTSVYWYQQALGLGLQFLLWYDEGEERNRGNFPPRFSGRQFPNYSSELNVNALELEDSALYLCASSSGSYEQYFGPGTRLTVT.

The chain has TRBV4-1 and TRBJ2-7; a weak D match, TRBD2 (6 bases). Per germline, CDR1 MGHRA and CDR2 YSYEKL. Trimming removed 5 bases from V and 2 bases from J, with 13 bases in between. The length of the CDR3 is 14 residues. For the CDR3, the DNA is TGCGCCAGCAGCACCCGGGACTCGACCTACGAGCAGTACTTC. It is translated as CASSTRDSTYEQYF.

J is TRBJ1-1 and V is TRBV2, with 10 bases identical to TRBD1. CDR3 size: 13 residues. Germline trimming cut 10 bases from V and 5 bases from J; bases unmatched to any gene: 7. Per germline, CDR1 SNHLY and CDR2 FYNNEI. Written as DNA, the CDR3 is TGTGCCATCCGGACAGGGGGTTTTACTGAAGCTTTCTTT. It encodes CAIRTGGFTEAFF.